The 32 T cell receptor beta chains reported below all come from one sample, sequenced in a study of T cell responses to AZD1222 COVID-19 vaccine. The protocol was immunoSEQ multiplex PCR, while the TCRdb copy is restricted to in-frame clones and leaves out a portion. The profile shows 75,000 or so clones, less than 95% of them singletons. Sequenced here: peripheral blood, sampled 28 days after the second AZD1222 dose. Receptors originate from an adult who received the AZD1222 COVID-19 vaccine.

The chain couples TRBV7-2 to TRBJ1-6; perhaps TRBD1 as D (5 bases). Per germline, CDR1 SGHTA and CDR2 FQGNSA. Deletions cut 1 base from V and 2 bases from J, with 6 bases between. The CDR3 spans 15 residues. Here the CDR3 reads CASSLGGPYNSPLHF. The CDR3 coding sequence is TGTGCCAGCAGCTTAGGGGGCCCCTATAATTCACCCCTCCACTTT.

The CDR3 region has the DNA TGTGCCTGGAGTTGGGACAGGTCCTATGGCTACACCTTC. Translating it yields CAWSWDRSYGYTF. The chain has TRBV30 and TRBJ1-2; 8 bases match TRBD1. This CDR3 comprises 13 residues. V was clipped by 2 bases and J by 4 bases; unmatched bases: 3. In germline, CDR1 is GTSNPN, CDR2 SVGIG (reference sequence).

V is TRBV19 and J is TRBJ2-1; 11 bases fit TRBD2. The CDR3 runs to 16 residues. V shed 5 bases, J shed 4 bases, and the junction held 7 bases outside the gene matches. The germline V gene encodes CDR1 LNHDA and CDR2 SQIVND (reference sequence). CDR3 sequence reads: CASSSLTSGTYNEQFF. The CDR3 DNA is TGTGCCAGTAGTTCGCTGACTAGCGGGACTTACAATGAGCAGTTCTTC.

This chain uses TRBV24-1 with TRBJ2-7; possibly TRBD2 for D (5 bases). The CDR3 is made up of 15 amino acids. Trimming removed 3 bases from V and 2 bases from J, with 13 bases in between. The V gene's germline CDR1 is KGHDR and CDR2 SFDVKD. CDR3 loop: CATSDRSGGAYEQYF. The CDR3 region has the DNA TGTGCCACCAGTGATCGGAGCGGTGGGGCCTACGAGCAGTACTTC.

The CDR3 bases are TGTGCCAGTAGTATAGACAGGCCCTTAAGCACCGGGGAGCTGTTTTTT. Encoded protein: CASSIDRPLSTGELFF. The chain employs TRBV19 and TRBJ2-2; D uncertain. V was trimmed by 0 bases and J by 4 bases, leaving 12 bases between them. CDR1 and CDR2 from the germline V gene are LNHDA and SQIVND (reference sequence). CDR3 length: 16 amino acids.

This rearrangement joins TRBV28 to TRBJ2-7, with D maybe TRBD1 (5 bases). CDR3 length: 13 amino acids. The V end was cut by 9 bases, the J end by 1 base, with 13 bases between. Looked up from germline, CDR1 is MDHEN and CDR2 is SYDVKM. The CDR3 protein is CASAWGSSYEQYF. In nucleotides, the CDR3 is TGTGCCAGTGCATGGGGCTCTTCCTACGAGCAGTACTTC.

The chain couples TRBV28 to TRBJ2-5; 7 nucleotides agree with TRBD1. CDR3 length: 13 amino acids. Germline assignment: CDR1 MDHEN and CDR2 SYDVKM. Trimming at V came to 5 bases and at J to 4 bases, leaving 4 bases not matched to a gene. The chain's CDR3 is CASSLDRAETQYF. As DNA, the CDR3 is TGTGCCAGCAGTCTAGACAGGGCAGAGACCCAGTACTTC.

The chain employs TRBV4-1 and TRBJ2-5, with 8 bases fitting TRBD1. J gave up 4 bases and V 1 base, and 8 bases lay outside the gene matches. The germline CDR1 and CDR2 sequences are MGHRA and YSYEKL. The CDR3 spans 16 residues. CDR3 nucleotide sequence: TGCGCCAGCAGCCAAGGACAGGGGCCCCGGGGAGAGACCCAGTACTTC. It translates to CASSQGQGPRGETQYF.

This clone was detected once. One end of the junction fails to match germline, which may point to a read error. The chain has TRBV5-1 and TRBJ1-4; perhaps TRBD1 as D (5 bases). This CDR3 has 12 residues. Looked up from germline, CDR1 is SGHRS and CDR2 is YFSETQ. The CDR3 is CASSLNSRDEVF. CDR3 bases: TGCGCCAGCAGCTTGAATTCCCGGGACGAGGTTTTT. Full variable domain (missing parts from reference TRBV5-1 and TRBJ1-4): KAGVTQTPRYLIKTRGQQVTLSCSPISGHRSVSWYQQTPGQGLQFLFEYFSETQRNKGNFPGRFSGRQFSNSRSEMNVSTLELGDSALYLCASSLNSRDEVFGSGTQLSVL.

In its sample, this clone was seen many times. The genes are TRBV27 and TRBJ2-7; maybe TRBD2 (5 bases). Germline values: CDR1 MNHEY, CDR2 SMNVEV (reference sequence). The CDR3 has 14 residues. With 0 bases removed from V and 3 bases from J, the gap between germline ends came to 9 bases. The CDR3 protein is CASSLSRGNYEQYF. CDR3 coding DNA: TGTGCCAGCAGTTTATCGAGAGGGAACTACGAGCAGTACTTC.

The chain joins TRBV2 to TRBJ2-2; 7 bases fit TRBD1. Germline V CDR1 and CDR2: SNHLY, FYNNEI. The V gene end was trimmed by 5 bases and the J gene end by 1 base; junction bases not matched to a gene: 4. This CDR3 has 15 amino acids. Here the CDR3 reads CASSQTGLNTGELFF. Written as DNA, the CDR3 is TGTGCCAGCAGTCAGACAGGGTTGAACACCGGGGAGCTGTTTTTT.

The rearrangement joins TRBV5-4 to TRBJ2-2, with 7 nucleotides matching TRBD2. The CDR3 is 15 residues long. CDR1 is SGHNT and CDR2 is YYREEE in the germline V gene (reference sequence). Germline trimming cut 0 bases from V and 5 bases from J; bases unmatched to any gene: 4. CDR3 in amino acids: CASSLDQRGTGELFF. CDR3 nucleotide sequence: TGTGCCAGCAGCTTGGATCAGCGGGGTACCGGGGAGCTGTTTTTT.

This chain connects TRBV7-2 to TRBJ2-3; TRBD2 matches 11 bases. Germline V CDR1 and CDR2: SGHTA, FQGNSA. J was trimmed by 5 bases and V by 4 bases; bases with no gene match: 11. The CDR3 contains 17 residues. CDR3 bases: TGTGCCAGCAGCTCCCAGACTAGCGGGATTAACGGAGATACGCAGTATTTT. As protein: CASSSQTSGINGDTQYF.

This chain uses TRBV18 with TRBJ2-2; D is possibly TRBD2 (5 bases). The CDR3 sequence is 16 residues long. From germline, CDR1 is KGHSH and CDR2 LQKENI. V was cut by 1 base and J by 6 bases, with 15 bases left in between. CDR3 region: CASSPRESGTPGELFF. Here the CDR3 DNA reads TGTGCCAGCTCACCACGAGAGTCGGGAACCCCCGGGGAGCTGTTTTTT.

The chain joins TRBV9 to TRBJ1-4, with TRBD1 matching 9 bases. The trim removed 0 bases at V and 6 bases at J, leaving 3 bases unmatched. Germline loops: CDR1 SGDLS, CDR2 YYNGEE. The length of the CDR3 is 15 residues. The CDR3 DNA reads TGTGCCAGCAGCGTAGAACAGGGGGCTTATGAAAAACTGTTTTTT. Amino acids: CASSVEQGAYEKLFF.

The V gene is TRBV5-1, the J gene TRBJ2-7, with D uncertain. In germline, CDR1 is SGHRS, CDR2 YFSETQ. CDR3 length equals 15 residues. Trimming stripped 0 bases from V and 0 bases from J, with 10 bases between. CDR3 bases: TGCGCCAGCAGCTTGGCCATTGGGGTCTCCTACGAGCAGTACTTC. It is translated as CASSLAIGVSYEQYF.

The CDR3 region is CASSQGTLSSYNEQFF. In DNA, the CDR3 is TGCGCCAGCAGCCAAGGGACATTAAGCTCCTACAATGAGCAGTTCTTC. The rearrangement links TRBV4-1 to TRBJ2-1, with D possibly matching TRBD1 (5 bases). This CDR3 contains 16 residues. The V gene lost 1 base and the J gene lost 0 bases, with 10 bases spanning the gap. Germline V lookup: CDR1 MGHRA, CDR2 YSYEKL.

The V call is TRBV18, the J call TRBJ2-2, with D perhaps TRBD1 (5 bases). CDR1 KGHSH and CDR2 LQKENI come from the germline V gene. This CDR3 has 14 residues. Trimming took 3 bases from V and 4 from J, leaving 9 bases between them. This CDR3 reads CASSPQGATGELFF. In nucleotides, the CDR3 is TGTGCCAGCTCACCCCAGGGTGCCACCGGGGAGCTGTTTTTT. The full variable domain, its missing parts supplied by reference TRBV18 and TRBJ2-2, is NAGVMQNPRHLVRRRGQEARLRCSPMKGHSHVYWYRQLPEEGLKFMVYLQKENIIDESGMPKERFSAEFPKEGPSILRIQQVVRGDSAAYFCASSPQGATGELFFGEGSRLTVL.

The chain has TRBV5-4 and TRBJ1-4; weak D call: TRBD1 (5 bases). The CDR3 contains 14 residues. Trimming stripped 2 bases from V and 4 bases from J, with 9 bases between. Looked up from germline, CDR1 is SGHNT and CDR2 is YYREEE (reference sequence). The CDR3 sequence is CASSFGTDNEKLFF. CDR3 DNA: TGTGCCAGCAGCTTCGGGACGGATAATGAAAAACTGTTTTTT.

The V call is TRBV20-1, the J call TRBJ2-7; a possible D gene is TRBD2 (6 bases). The CDR3 contains 11 residues. The V gene lost 8 bases and the J gene lost 4 bases, with 12 bases spanning the gap. CDR1 DFQATT and CDR2 SNEGSKA come from the germline V gene (reference sequence). CDR3 sequence (DNA): TGCAGTCCTCTAGCGTATTACGAGCAGTACTTC. It encodes CSPLAYYEQYF.

The genes are TRBV6-2 or TRBV6-3 and TRBJ2-2; D is unclear. V was trimmed by 4 bases and J by 0 bases, leaving 12 bases between them. Germline assignment: CDR1 MNHEY and CDR2 SVGEGT. The CDR3 is 16 residues long. The CDR3 nucleotides are TGTGCCAGCAGTTTCCGAGAGGCCTCGAACACCGGGGAGCTGTTTTTT. Protein product: CASSFREASNTGELFF.

This rearrangement joins TRBV3-1 (or the pseudogene TRBV3-2) to TRBJ2-7; no reliable D call. In germline, CDR1 is LGHDT, CDR2 YNNKEL (reference sequence). This CDR3 spans 14 amino acids. V dropped 1 base and J dropped 2 bases, with 9 bases sitting between them. For the CDR3, the DNA is TGTGCCAGCAGCCAAGTTGGCCAAACCTACGAGCAGTACTTC. This codes for CASSQVGQTYEQYF.

As DNA, the CDR3 is TGTGCCAGCAGCGTCATAGGGATCTCCTCCCTTAACACTGAAGCTTTCTTT. Its protein is CASSVIGISSLNTEAFF. The chain employs TRBV5-6 and TRBJ1-1; D call uncertain. The germline V and J ends were trimmed by 4 bases and 2 bases, with 21 bases remaining between them. The CDR3 is made up of 17 amino acids. Germline CDR1 SGHDT, CDR2 YYEEEE.

This clone was observed at least ten times. This chain connects TRBV19 to TRBJ2-5; the match to TRBD2 covers 9 bases. V lost 3 bases to trimming and J lost 1 base; unmatched junction nucleotides: 3. The length of the CDR3 is 15 residues. Per germline, CDR1 LNHDA and CDR2 SQIVND (reference sequence). The CDR3 is CASSMQREAQETQYF. DNA for the CDR3: TGTGCCAGTAGTATGCAGCGGGAGGCCCAAGAGACCCAGTACTTC.

This clone was seen more than once but under ten times. The chain combines TRBV24-1 with TRBJ2-3; unclear D gene. CDR3 length: 15 residues. V lost 3 bases and J 4 bases, leaving 13 bases between the germline ends. From germline, CDR1 is KGHDR and CDR2 SFDVKD. CDR3 in amino acids: CATSDRPGEPDTQYF. In nucleotides, the CDR3 is TGTGCCACCAGTGATAGACCCGGCGAGCCAGATACGCAGTATTTT.

The rearrangement uses TRBV27 and TRBJ2-4, with D tentatively TRBD1 (6 bases). V lost 5 bases and J 3 bases, leaving 17 bases between the germline ends. Germline V gives CDR1 MNHEY, CDR2 SMNVEV (reference sequence). This CDR3 is 16 amino acids long. The CDR3 protein is CASSRDNRLGKNIQYF. CDR3 coding DNA: TGTGCCAGCAGTCGGGACAACCGCTTGGGCAAAAACATTCAGTACTTC.

V is TRBV5-4 and J is TRBJ2-6; D unclear. Germline V gene data show CDR1 as SGHNT and CDR2 as YYREEE (reference sequence). Trimming shortened V by 0 bases and J by 1 base, and 5 bases separated the two germline ends. The CDR3 contains 15 residues. CDR3 sequence (DNA): TGTGCCAGCAGCTTGGCTGGGTCTGGGGCCAACGTCCTGACTTTC. This sequence encodes CASSLAGSGANVLTF.

The chain couples TRBV18 to TRBJ2-2; D gene uncertain. Between the trimmed V and J ends, which lost 0 bases and 4 bases, there was a span of 12 bases. This CDR3 spans 16 amino acids. Germline-derived CDR1 and CDR2 are KGHSH and LQKENI. The DNA for the CDR3 is TGTGCCAGCTCACCACCGAATGGGTTGAGCACCGGGGAGCTGTTTTTT. It yields the protein CASSPPNGLSTGELFF.

This clone was detected a few times. This chain joins TRBV4-1 and TRBJ1-2, with TRBD1 as a possible D gene (5 bases). Germline loops: CDR1 MGHRA, CDR2 YSYEKL. The CDR3 runs 16 residues. The V gene lost 1 base and the J gene lost 0 bases, with 12 bases spanning the gap. CDR3 protein: CASSQVGAPANYGYTF. The CDR3 region has the DNA TGCGCCAGCAGCCAAGTTGGGGCACCAGCTAACTATGGCTACACCTTC.

This rearrangement joins TRBV28 to TRBJ1-1, with D hard to call. The CDR3 is made up of 14 amino acids. The ends were cut back, 2 bases at V and 0 bases at J, with 7 bases in the middle. Germline V CDR1 and CDR2: MDHEN, SYDVKM. The CDR3 DNA sequence: TGTGCCAGCAGTTTAAGTCCAATGAACACTGAAGCTTTCTTT. Its translation is CASSLSPMNTEAFF.

The V gene is TRBV28, the J gene TRBJ2-2, with 8 bases matching TRBD1. Germline lookup yields CDR1 MDHEN and CDR2 SYDVKM. The CDR3 contains 16 residues. The V segment lost 6 bases and the J segment 7 bases; nucleotides outside the gene matches: 13. DNA for the CDR3: TGTGCCAGCAGGTGGGGACAGGAAATAAGAATCGGGGAGCTGTTTTTT. This codes for CASRWGQEIRIGELFF.

The J gene is TRBJ2-2, the V gene TRBV6-1; TRBD1 is a possible D gene (5 bases). Deletions cut 2 bases from V and 1 base from J, with 11 bases between. The CDR3 length is 16 residues. Germline V gene data show CDR1 as MNHNS and CDR2 as SASEGT. The CDR3 DNA reads as TGTGCCAGCAGTGAAAGGGCAGGGTTGAACACCGGGGAGCTGTTTTTT. It is translated as CASSERAGLNTGELFF.